What follows are 10 T cell receptor beta chains derived from one specimen sequenced in a study of cytomegalovirus exposure and HLA in healthy donors. The PCR was carried out with 60 Vbeta primers and 13 Jbeta primers. TCRdb keeps only in-frame clones here, not all; method: immunoSEQ multiplex PCR. Of 100,000 to 150,000 clones detected, around 69% appear once; the ten largest clones hold roughly 3%. Sequences were obtained from PBMCs. The origin of the receptors is a human donor in good health.

CDR3 region: CAWSVRGGGVNEQFF. The DNA of the CDR3 is TGTGCCTGGAGTGTACGGGGCGGGGGGGTCAATGAGCAGTTCTTC. The chain joins TRBV30 to TRBJ2-1, with 9 bases fitting TRBD2. V lost 0 bases and J lost 6; bases outside the gene matches: 6. CDR1 GTSNPN and CDR2 SVGIG come from the germline V gene (reference sequence). This CDR3 has 15 residues.

This clone came up a few times. The V gene is TRBV6-5, the J gene TRBJ2-5, with 9 bases identical to TRBD2. V trimming: 6 bases; J trimming: 5 bases; junction bases outside the gene matches: 4. Germline values: CDR1 MNHEY, CDR2 SVGAGI. The length of the CDR3 is 13 residues. CDR3 loop: CASRSAGGETQYF. As DNA, the CDR3 is TGTGCCAGCAGGTCCGCGGGGGGGGAGACCCAGTACTTC.

This clone has only one observation. Other nucleotide sequences from this sample produce the same CDR3. The V and J genes are TRBV20-1 and TRBJ1-2; the match to TRBD1 covers 7 bases. This CDR3 is 11 amino acids long. The V gene end was trimmed by 4 bases and the J gene end by 7 bases; junction bases not matched to a gene: 3. Germline CDR1 reads DFQATT; CDR2 reads SNEGSKA (reference sequence). CDR3 sequence: CSAKQGGGYTF. CDR3 nucleotides: TGCAGTGCTAAGCAGGGGGGTGGCTACACCTTC.

The J gene is TRBJ2-1, the V gene TRBV5-6; TRBD2 aligns across 12 bases. This CDR3 spans 15 amino acids. Germline V gives CDR1 SGHDT, CDR2 YYEEEE. V lost 4 bases, J lost 7 bases, and 6 bases stayed unmatched. The CDR3 coding sequence is TGTGCCAGCAGCGACCTAGCGGGGGGGAAGAATGAGCAGTTCTTC. As protein: CASSDLAGGKNEQFF.

The genes are TRBV29-1 and TRBJ2-5; 7 positions match TRBD2. The DNA end lines up better with TRBJ2-7; the J call may be wrong. Germline V lookup: CDR1 SQVTM, CDR2 ANQGSEA. The CDR3 totals 14 residues. The CDR3 DNA follows: TGCAGCGTGAGGGTCGCCGGGGGGAACTACGAGCAGTACTTC. As protein: CSVRVAGGNYEQYF.

This chain joins TRBV6-1 and TRBJ1-2; 8 bases map to TRBD1. The CDR3 is 22 residues long. J gave up 0 bases and V 0 bases, and 21 bases lay outside the gene matches. Germline V gives CDR1 MNHNS, CDR2 SASEGT. The CDR3 DNA follows: TGTGCCAGCAGTGAAGCCCCCTCCCTAGGACTGGACAGGGCACCGGCTAACTATGGCTACACCTTC. It yields the protein CASSEAPSLGLDRAPANYGYTF.

The V and J genes are TRBV30 and TRBJ1-2; D is uncertain. Germline CDR1 is GTSNPN and CDR2 is SVGIG (reference sequence). This CDR3 comprises 13 residues. V lost 1 base to trimming and J lost 7 bases, with 13 bases between them. CDR3 DNA sequence: TGTGCCTGGAGTGCCCAATTAACTTCTGGCTACACCTTC. Encoded protein: CAWSAQLTSGYTF.

V gene TRBV11-2 combines with J gene TRBJ1-3; weak D call: TRBD1 (6 bases). Germline V gene lookup returns CDR1 SGHAT and CDR2 FQNNGV. The CDR3 extends over 16 amino acids. The ends were cut back, 2 bases at V and 4 bases at J, with 15 bases in the middle. The CDR3 DNA is TGTGCCAGCAGCTTACAGGGGTTTGCCTCCGGAAACACCATATATTTT. Translated, it gives CASSLQGFASGNTIYF.

The rearrangement uses TRBV6-5 and TRBJ1-2; 7 positions match TRBD1. The J segment lost 2 bases and the V segment lost 6 bases, leaving 3 bases of the junction unmatched. The germline V gene encodes CDR1 MNHEY and CDR2 SVGAGI. This CDR3 spans 13 amino acids. Here the CDR3 DNA reads TGTGCCAGCAGGACAGGGTTCAACTATGGCTACACCTTC. Its protein is CASRTGFNYGYTF.

The chain employs TRBV7-2 and TRBJ1-2; no clear D gene. CDR1 is SGHTA and CDR2 is FQGNSA in the germline V gene. CDR3 length: 14 residues. Trimming shortened V by 5 bases and J by 2 bases, and 12 bases separated the two germline ends. The CDR3 nucleotides are TGTGCCAGCAGCGCACTGGGCAGGAACTATGGCTACACCTTC. This gives the protein CASSALGRNYGYTF.